This is a list of T cell receptor beta chains from one sample in a study of cytomegalovirus exposure and HLA in healthy donors. The table came from immunoSEQ multiplex PCR; TCRdb's copy has only in-frame clones and leaves some out. There are about 110,000 clones in the sample, with more than 0.5% held by the top ten. The sequenced material came from PBMCs. These TCRs come from a man in his fifties in good health and CMV-seronegative. Both conserved end residues are part of each CDR3.

V	J	CDR3
TRBV5-6	TRBJ2-7	CASSLVQGSYEQYF
TRBV20-1	TRBJ2-1	CSASEDNEQFF
TRBV7-9	TRBJ2-7	CASRIAGTGRTYEQYF
TRBV30	TRBJ1-2	CASGPPFEDRGIYTF
TRBV27	TRBJ2-6	CASSFYNSGANVLTF
TRBV5-4	TRBJ1-2	CASSFPSYGYTF
TRBV7-9	TRBJ1-4	CASSPNSRQTEKLFF
TRBV6-6	TRBJ2-3	CASSYASSGRRDTQYF
TRBV5-1	TRBJ1-1	CASSARQGRNTEAFF
TRBV23-1	TRBJ1-5	CASSRGEDTGQGNQPQHF
TRBV7-8	TRBJ2-7	CASTLRRTGYEQYF
TRBV13	TRBJ2-5	CASSPKGAGYQYF
TRBV19	TRBJ2-5	CASSIVHGTGVQYF
TRBV5-1	TRBJ2-3	CASSFILAGDTDTQYF
TRBV5-4	TRBJ2-3	CASSKAGGFDTDTQYF
TRBV13	TRBJ1-2	CASSLASGYTF
TRBV5-4	TRBJ1-1	CASNNRDYTEAFF
TRBV19	TRBJ2-1	CASGARSYEQFF
TRBV6-6	TRBJ2-2	CASLSRNTGEPFF
TRBV7-9	.	CASSLEYLYEQYF
TRBV7-2	TRBJ1-4	CASSLGPPTYEKLFF
TRBV6-5	TRBJ1-1	CASSYSGVGSVGEAFF
TRBV7-2	TRBJ2-2	CASSLAANTGELFF
TRBV7-9	TRBJ1-1	CASSSRDRMNTEAFF
TRBV5-4	TRBJ1-5	CASTPPNQPQHF
TRBV7-2	TRBJ1-2	CASSLRDSTNYGYTF
TRBV29-1	TRBJ1-2	CSAGQGAVGYTF
TRBV7-2	TRBJ2-5	CASSLTSGQYF
TRBV6-1	TRBJ1-2	CASREPGTGGHGYTF
TRBV11-3	TRBJ1-1	CASSFNAGGKAFF
TRBV9	TRBJ1-1	CASSRGQGAATEAFF
TRBV7-7	TRBJ2-7	CASSLGRDYEQYF
TRBV19	TRBJ1-5	CASTMTTGPNSNQPQHF
TRBV4-2	TRBJ2-1	CASSARMTSGVSDNEQFF
TRBV7-2	TRBJ1-1	CASSLVGQGLNTEAFF
TRBV25-1	TRBJ2-3	CASRNSGVKTDTQYF
TRBV25-1	TRBJ2-1	CASSDQGYNEQFF
TRBV9	TRBJ2-7	CASSEDFSNEQYF
TRBV15	TRBJ1-2	CATSRGGHNYGYTF
TRBV4-3	TRBJ1-1	CASSQNLGLTEAFF
TRBV9	TRBJ2-3	CASSVGGGGATDTQYF
TRBV7-3	TRBJ2-2	CASSLTGAGEPSNTGELFF
TRBV6-1	TRBJ2-2	CASSEAVGELFF
TRBV6-1	TRBJ1-5	CASSNLGPQHF
TRBV2	TRBJ1-2	CASSEGDRGTLYGYTF
TRBV5-1	TRBJ2-1	CASSSGLAGTGEQFF
TRBV4-1	TRBJ1-1	CASTLRQGNYAEAFF
TRBV2	TRBJ2-7	CASSVLRGGEQYF
TRBV2	TRBJ1-1	CASMGGQGNTEAFF